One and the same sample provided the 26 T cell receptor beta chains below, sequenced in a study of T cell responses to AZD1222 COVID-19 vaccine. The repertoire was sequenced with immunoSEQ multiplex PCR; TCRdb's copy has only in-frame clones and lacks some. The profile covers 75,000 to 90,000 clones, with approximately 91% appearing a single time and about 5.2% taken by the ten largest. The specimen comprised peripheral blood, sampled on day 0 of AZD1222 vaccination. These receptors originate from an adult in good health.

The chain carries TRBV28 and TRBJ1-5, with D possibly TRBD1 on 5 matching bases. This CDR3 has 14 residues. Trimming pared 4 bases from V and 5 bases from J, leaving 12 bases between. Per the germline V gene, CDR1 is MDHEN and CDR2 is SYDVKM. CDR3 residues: CASSSQGEYQPQHF. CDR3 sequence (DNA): TGTGCCAGCAGTTCCCAAGGGGAATATCAGCCCCAGCATTTT.

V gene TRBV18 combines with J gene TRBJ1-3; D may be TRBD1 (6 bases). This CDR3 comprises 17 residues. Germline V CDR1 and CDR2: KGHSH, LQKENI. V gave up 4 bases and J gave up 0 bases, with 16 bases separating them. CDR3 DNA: TGTGCCAGCTCACGGGATTATACAGGGACCTCTGGAAACACCATATATTTT. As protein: CASSRDYTGTSGNTIYF.

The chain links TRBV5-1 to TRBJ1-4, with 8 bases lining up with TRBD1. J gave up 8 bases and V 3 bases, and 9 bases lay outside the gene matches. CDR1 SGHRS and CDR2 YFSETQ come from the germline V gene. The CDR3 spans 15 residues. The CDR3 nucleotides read TGCGCCAGCAGCTCAGGACAGGGCTCAGAGGAAAAACTGTTTTTT. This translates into CASSSGQGSEEKLFF.

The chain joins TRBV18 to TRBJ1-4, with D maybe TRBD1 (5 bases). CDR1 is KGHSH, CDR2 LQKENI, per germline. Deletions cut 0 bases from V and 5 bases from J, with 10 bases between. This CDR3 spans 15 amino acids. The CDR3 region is CASSPPGTPNEKLFF. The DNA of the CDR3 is TGTGCCAGCTCACCACCGGGGACCCCCAATGAAAAACTGTTTTTT. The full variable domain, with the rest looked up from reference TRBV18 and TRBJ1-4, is NAGVMQNPRHLVRRRGQEARLRCSPMKGHSHVYWYRQLPEEGLKFMVYLQKENIIDESGMPKERFSAEFPKEGPSILRIQQVVRGDSAAYFCASSPPGTPNEKLFFGSGTQLSVL.

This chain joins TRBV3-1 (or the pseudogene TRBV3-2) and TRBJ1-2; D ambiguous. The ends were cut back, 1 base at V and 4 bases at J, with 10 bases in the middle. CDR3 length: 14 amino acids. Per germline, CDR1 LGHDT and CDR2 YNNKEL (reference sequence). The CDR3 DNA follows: TGTGCCAGCAGCCAAGTCCGGGGTCCCTATGGCTACACCTTC. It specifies CASSQVRGPYGYTF.

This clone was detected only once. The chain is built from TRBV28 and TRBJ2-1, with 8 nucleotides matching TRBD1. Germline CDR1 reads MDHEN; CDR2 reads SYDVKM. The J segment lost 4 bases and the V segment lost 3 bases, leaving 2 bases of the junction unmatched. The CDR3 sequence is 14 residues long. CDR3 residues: CASSFQGAYNEQFF. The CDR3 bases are TGTGCCAGCAGTTTCCAGGGGGCATACAATGAGCAGTTCTTC. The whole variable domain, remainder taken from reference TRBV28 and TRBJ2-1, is DVKVTQSSRYLVKRTGEKVFLECVQDMDHENMFWYRQDPGLGLRLIYFSYDVKMKEKGDIPEGYSVSREKKERFSLILESASTNQTSMYLCASSFQGAYNEQFFGPGTRLTVL.

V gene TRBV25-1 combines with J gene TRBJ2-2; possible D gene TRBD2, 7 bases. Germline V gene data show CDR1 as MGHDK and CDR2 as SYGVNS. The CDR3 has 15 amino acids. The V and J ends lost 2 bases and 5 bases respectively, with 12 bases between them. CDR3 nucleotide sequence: TGTGCCAGCAGTGAACCCGGGGGGCGGACCGGGGAGCTGTTTTTT. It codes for CASSEPGGRTGELFF.

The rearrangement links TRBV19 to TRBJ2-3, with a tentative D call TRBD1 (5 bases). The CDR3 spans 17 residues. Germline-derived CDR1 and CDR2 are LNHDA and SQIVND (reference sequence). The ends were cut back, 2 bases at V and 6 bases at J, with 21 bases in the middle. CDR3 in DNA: TGTGCCAGTAGTATAAAGGGGATAGTGGCCGCCCCCGATACGCAGTATTTT. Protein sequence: CASSIKGIVAAPDTQYF.

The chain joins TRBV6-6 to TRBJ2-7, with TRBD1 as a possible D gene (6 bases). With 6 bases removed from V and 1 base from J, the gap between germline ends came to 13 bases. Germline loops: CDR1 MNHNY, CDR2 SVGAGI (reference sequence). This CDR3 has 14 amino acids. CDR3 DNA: TGTGCCAGCAGCACCTTACAGGGATCCTACGAGCAGTACTTC. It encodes CASSTLQGSYEQYF.

Here the CDR3 reads CASRRTGGNQPQHF. In nucleotides, the CDR3 is TGTGCCAGCAGGAGGACAGGGGGAAATCAGCCCCAGCATTTT. The chain links TRBV2 to TRBJ1-5; 10 nucleotides agree with TRBD1. With V trimmed by 6 bases and J by 4 bases, 3 bases remained unmatched. Germline V gives CDR1 SNHLY, CDR2 FYNNEI. CDR3 length: 14 residues.

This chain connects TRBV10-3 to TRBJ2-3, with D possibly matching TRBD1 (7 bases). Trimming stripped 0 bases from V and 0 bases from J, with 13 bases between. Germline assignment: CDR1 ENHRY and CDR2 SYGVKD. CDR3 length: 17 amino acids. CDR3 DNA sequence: TGTGCCATCAGTGAGTCGGAGGGACAGACTAGCACAGATACGCAGTATTTT. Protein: CAISESEGQTSTDTQYF.

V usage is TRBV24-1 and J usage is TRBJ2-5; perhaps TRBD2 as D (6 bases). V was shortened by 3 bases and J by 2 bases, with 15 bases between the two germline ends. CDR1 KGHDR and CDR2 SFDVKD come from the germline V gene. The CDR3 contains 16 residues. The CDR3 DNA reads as TGTGCCACCAGTGATGGGGGACGGGGGAGGCAAGAGACCCAGTACTTC. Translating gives CATSDGGRGRQETQYF.

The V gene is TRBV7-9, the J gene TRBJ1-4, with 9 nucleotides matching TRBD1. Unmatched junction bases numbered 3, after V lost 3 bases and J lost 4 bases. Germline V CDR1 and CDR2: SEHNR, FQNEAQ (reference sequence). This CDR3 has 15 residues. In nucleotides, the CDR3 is TGTGCCAGCAGCTTGTCGGGACAGGGTAATGAAAAACTGTTTTTT. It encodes CASSLSGQGNEKLFF.

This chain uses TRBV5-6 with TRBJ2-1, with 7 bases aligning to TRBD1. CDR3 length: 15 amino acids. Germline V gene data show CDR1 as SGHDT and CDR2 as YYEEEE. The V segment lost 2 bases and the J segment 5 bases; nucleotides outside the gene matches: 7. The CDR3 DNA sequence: TGTGCCAGCAGCTTCGGCAGGGGGAGAAACAATGAGCAGTTCTTC. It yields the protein CASSFGRGRNNEQFF.

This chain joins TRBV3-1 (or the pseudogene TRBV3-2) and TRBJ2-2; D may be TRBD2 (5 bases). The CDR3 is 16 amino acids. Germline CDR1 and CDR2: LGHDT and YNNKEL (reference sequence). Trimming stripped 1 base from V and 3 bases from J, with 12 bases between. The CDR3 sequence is CASSQVYLADTGELFF. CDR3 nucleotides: TGTGCCAGCAGCCAAGTCTATCTAGCAGACACCGGGGAGCTGTTTTTT.

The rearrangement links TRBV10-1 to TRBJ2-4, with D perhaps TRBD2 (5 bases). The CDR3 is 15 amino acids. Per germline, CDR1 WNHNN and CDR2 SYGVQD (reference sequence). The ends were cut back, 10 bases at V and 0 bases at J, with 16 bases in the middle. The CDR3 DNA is TGCGCCAACCTGGCAGCGGTCCGAGCCAAAAACATTCAGTACTTC. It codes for CANLAAVRAKNIQYF.

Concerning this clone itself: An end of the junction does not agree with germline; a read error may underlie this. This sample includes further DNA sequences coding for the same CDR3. The CDR3 nucleotides are TGTGCTAGCAGCCAAGCTAGTTCAAATACCTACGAGCAGTACTTC. Its translation: CASSQASSNTYEQYF. The chain is built from TRBV3-1 (or the pseudogene TRBV3-2) and TRBJ2-7; D is unclear. CDR1 and CDR2 from the germline V gene are LGHDT and YNNKEL (reference sequence). The CDR3 runs 15 residues.

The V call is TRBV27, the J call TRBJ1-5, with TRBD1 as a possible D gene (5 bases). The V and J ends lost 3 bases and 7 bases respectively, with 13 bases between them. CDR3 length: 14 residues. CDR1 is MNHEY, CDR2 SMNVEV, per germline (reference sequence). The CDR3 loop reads CASSFRGQGQPQHF. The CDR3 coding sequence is TGTGCCAGCAGTTTTAGAGGGCAGGGCCAGCCCCAGCATTTT.

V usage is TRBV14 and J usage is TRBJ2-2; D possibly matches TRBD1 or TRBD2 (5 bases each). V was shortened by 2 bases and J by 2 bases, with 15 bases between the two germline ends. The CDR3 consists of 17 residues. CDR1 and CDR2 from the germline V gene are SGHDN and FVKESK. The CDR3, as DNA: TGTGCCAGCAGCCAAATAAGGACCGGGACCAACACCGGGGAGCTGTTTTTT. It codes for CASSQIRTGTNTGELFF.

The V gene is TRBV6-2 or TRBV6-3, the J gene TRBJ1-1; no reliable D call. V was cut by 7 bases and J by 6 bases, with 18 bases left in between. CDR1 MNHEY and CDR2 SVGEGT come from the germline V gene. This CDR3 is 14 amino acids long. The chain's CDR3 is CASNPEGVRAEAFF. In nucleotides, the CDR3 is TGTGCCAGCAACCCGGAGGGAGTGAGGGCTGAAGCTTTCTTT.

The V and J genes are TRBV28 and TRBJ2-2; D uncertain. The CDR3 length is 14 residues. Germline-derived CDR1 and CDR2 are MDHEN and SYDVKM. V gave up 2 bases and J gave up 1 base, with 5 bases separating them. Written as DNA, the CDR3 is TGTGCCAGCAGTTTAGGCTGGAACACCGGGGAGCTGTTTTTT. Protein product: CASSLGWNTGELFF.

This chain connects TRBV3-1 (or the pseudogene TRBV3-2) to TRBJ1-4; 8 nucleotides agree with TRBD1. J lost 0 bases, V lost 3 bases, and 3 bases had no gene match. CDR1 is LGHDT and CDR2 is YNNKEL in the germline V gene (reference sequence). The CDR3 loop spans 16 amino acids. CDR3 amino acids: CASSHRTGPTNEKLFF. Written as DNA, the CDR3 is TGTGCCAGCAGCCACAGGACAGGGCCAACTAATGAAAAACTGTTTTTT.

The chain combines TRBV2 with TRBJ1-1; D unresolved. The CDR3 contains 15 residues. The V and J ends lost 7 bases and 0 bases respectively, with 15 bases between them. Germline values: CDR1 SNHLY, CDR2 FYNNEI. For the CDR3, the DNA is TGTGCCAGCATTAGAGCAGCAATCATGAACACTGAAGCTTTCTTT. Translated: CASIRAAIMNTEAFF.

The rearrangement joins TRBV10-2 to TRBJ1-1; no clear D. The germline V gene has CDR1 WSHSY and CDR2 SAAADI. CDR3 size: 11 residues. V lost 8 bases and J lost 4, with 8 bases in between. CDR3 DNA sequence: TGCGCCAGCGGAGTAGGCACTGAAGCTTTCTTT. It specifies CASGVGTEAFF.

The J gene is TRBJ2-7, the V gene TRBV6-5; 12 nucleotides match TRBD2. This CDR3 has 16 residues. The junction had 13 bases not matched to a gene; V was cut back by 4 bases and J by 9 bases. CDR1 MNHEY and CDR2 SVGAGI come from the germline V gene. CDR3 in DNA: TGTGCCAGCAGTTCCCCCGGACTAGCGGGAACTTGGGGGCAGTACTTC. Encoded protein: CASSSPGLAGTWGQYF.

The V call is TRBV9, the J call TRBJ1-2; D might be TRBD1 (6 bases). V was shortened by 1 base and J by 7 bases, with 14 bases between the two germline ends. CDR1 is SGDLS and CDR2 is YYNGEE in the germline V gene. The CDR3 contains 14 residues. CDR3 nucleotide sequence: TGTGCCAGCAGCGTAAATTCGGGGGGCCGTGGCTACACCTTC. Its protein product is CASSVNSGGRGYTF.